The following is a T cell receptor beta chain sequence with its context. The antigen is undetermined. This entry comes from a study of early T cells in non-severe SARS-CoV-2 infection. As for the study in general: Unsorted whole blood bulk RNA was sequenced, with unpaired chains. Whole-study findings and limits: CD4 and private specificities were missed by VDJdb matching, which favored anti-spike CD8 responses.

As part of library construction, unique molecular identifiers were attached to individual cDNA molecules. TCRdb processed the 5' RACE reads anew with MiXCR; each CDR3 protein has one entry. The profile covers some 96,000 distinct CDR3 sequences, with less than 15% appearing a single time and about 2.1% taken by the ten largest. The CDR3 consists of 17 residues. V dropped 5 bases and J dropped 6 bases, with 22 bases sitting between them. The chain recombines TRBV12-3 or TRBV12-4 with TRBJ2-2; D is unclear. The TCR comes from an adult who was a healthcare worker with PCR-confirmed SARS-CoV-2 infection or an uninfected control (not recorded which). Source material: whole blood. The CDR3 loop is CASSPPVGANRAGELFF. The DNA for the CDR3 is TGTGCCAGCAGTCCCCCGGTGGGTGCCAATCGTGCCGGGGAGCTGTTTTTT.